This TCR beta chain appears in the sequencing data of a study of OX40 agonist ivuxolimab in advanced cancers. Background on the study: Aged about 20 to 85 with a mean of about 63 years, they were roughly 83% male.

On this clone itself: The target antigen is unknown.

Points from the study as a whole: In the 0.1 to 3.0 mg/kg range, CD4+ and CD8+ blood T cells had expanded clonally by week 6.

The CDR3 covers 16 residues. Germline V gene data show CDR1 as LNHDA and CDR2 as SQIVND (reference sequence). The ends lost 5 bases at V and 4 bases at J; junction bases unmatched: 13. The method was immunoSEQ multiplex PCR; TCRdb's version includes in-frame clones alone and lacks a portion of them. The sample shows about 100,000 clones, 85% to 95% of them seen only once. This receptor was obtained from an adult with an advanced solid tumor such as melanoma, head and neck, liver or kidney cancer. This material consisted of CD4+ or CD8+ T cells sorted from blood, taken in a trial of the OX40 agonist ivuxolimab. The chain couples TRBV19 to TRBJ2-7, with TRBD2 matching 8 bases. The CDR3 DNA reads TGTGCCAGTAGTCCAATAGGGAGGGCGGGAGGATACGAGCAGTACTTC. This translates into CASSPIGRAGGYEQYF. The variable domain in full, completed from reference TRBV19 and TRBJ2-7, reads DGGITQSPKYLFRKEGQNVTLSCEQNLNHDAMYWYRQDPGQGLRLIYYSQIVNDFQKGDIAEGYSVSREKKESFPLTVTSAQKNPTAFYLCASSPIGRAGGYEQYFGPGTRLTVT.